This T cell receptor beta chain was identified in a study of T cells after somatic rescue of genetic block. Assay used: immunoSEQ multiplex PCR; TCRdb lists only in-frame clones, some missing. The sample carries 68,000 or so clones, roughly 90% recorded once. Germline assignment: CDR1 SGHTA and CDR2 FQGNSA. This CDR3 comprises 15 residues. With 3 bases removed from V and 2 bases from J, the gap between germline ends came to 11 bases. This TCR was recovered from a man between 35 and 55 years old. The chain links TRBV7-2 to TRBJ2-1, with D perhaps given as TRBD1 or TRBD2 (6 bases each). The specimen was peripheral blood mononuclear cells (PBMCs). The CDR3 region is CASSFSGAAYNEQFF. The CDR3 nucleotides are TGTGCCAGCAGCTTCTCGGGGGCGGCCTACAATGAGCAGTTCTTC.